The 22 T cell receptor beta chains below were found in one sample sequenced in a study of cytomegalovirus exposure and HLA in healthy donors. PCR primers comprised 60 Vbeta and 13 Jbeta primers. Profiled with immunoSEQ multiplex PCR; TCRdb holds only in-frame clones, not every one. The sample comprises roughly 130,000 clones, roughly 78% of which are singletons, and 2.5% rests with the top ten. Source material: PBMCs. The receptors derive from a man aged 25-45 years in good health and CMV-seronegative.

The gene calls are TRBV19 and TRBJ2-1; 11 bases are a match to TRBD2. V was clipped by 8 bases and J by 9 bases; unmatched bases: 6. The CDR3 contains 13 residues. CDR1 LNHDA and CDR2 SQIVND come from the germline V gene (reference sequence). The CDR3 sequence is CASGSGRAVEQFF. The DNA for the CDR3 is TGTGCCAGTGGTAGCGGGAGGGCCGTTGAGCAGTTCTTC. The complete variable domain, with remaining parts taken from reference TRBV19 and TRBJ2-1, reads DGGITQSPKYLFRKEGQNVTLSCEQNLNHDAMYWYRQDPGQGLRLIYYSQIVNDFQKGDIAEGYSVSREKKESFPLTVTSAQKNPTAFYLCASGSGRAVEQFFGPGTRLTVL.

In this sample, this clone turned up once. This chain joins TRBV6-1 and TRBJ1-2; D is ambiguous. Trimming pared 1 base from V and 2 bases from J, leaving 14 bases between. Germline V lookup: CDR1 MNHNS, CDR2 SASEGT. This CDR3 has 16 residues. In nucleotides, the CDR3 is TGTGCCAGCAGTGAAGAGTTGACTTACTACAACTATGGCTACACCTTC. This translates into CASSEELTYYNYGYTF.

The chain is built from TRBV30 and TRBJ1-5; weak D call: TRBD1 (5 bases). Germline V gene data show CDR1 as GTSNPN and CDR2 as SVGIG (reference sequence). Trimming cost V 0 bases and J 3 bases, with 12 bases left between them. CDR3 size: 15 residues. The CDR3 is CAWSVDGGPNQPQHF. CDR3 DNA sequence: TGTGCCTGGAGTGTAGACGGGGGACCCAATCAGCCCCAGCATTTT.

The rearrangement uses TRBV27 and TRBJ1-1; D may be TRBD1 (5 bases). This CDR3 region has 15 residues. Germline CDR1 and CDR2: MNHEY and SMNVEV (reference sequence). V lost 5 bases and J 6 bases, leaving 19 bases between the germline ends. The CDR3 DNA reads as TGTGCCAGCAGTCAACTGTCCCGATGGGGGGCTGAAGCTTTCTTT. Translation gives CASSQLSRWGAEAFF.

The CDR3, as DNA: TGTGCCAGCAGCTCCTCCCACGCAGGGAAGTCTGGAAACACCATATATTTT. Translating gives CASSSSHAGKSGNTIYF. This chain joins TRBV7-2 and TRBJ1-3, with D maybe TRBD1 (5 bases). The CDR3 is 17 amino acids. Germline V lookup: CDR1 SGHTA, CDR2 FQGNSA. The V end was cut by 4 bases, the J end by 1 base, with 17 bases between.

This clone appeared a few times. The chain joins TRBV29-1 to TRBJ1-5, with TRBD1 identical over 7 bases. Germline CDR1 reads SQVTM; CDR2 reads ANQGSEA. The CDR3 sequence is 14 residues long. V dropped 7 bases and J dropped 2; count of bases not matched to a gene: 8. CDR3 sequence reads: CSAMTGTGNQPQHF. CDR3 DNA: TGCAGCGCTATGACAGGGACGGGCAATCAGCCCCAGCATTTT.

The V and J genes are TRBV5-6 and TRBJ2-2; 12 bases map to TRBD2. Trimming at V came to 2 bases and at J to 5 bases, leaving 10 bases not matched to a gene. The germline gives CDR1 SGHDT, CDR2 YYEEEE. CDR3 length: 18 amino acids. The CDR3 DNA follows: TGTGCCAGCAGCTTTTTAATACTAGCGGGAGGTCGGACCGGGGAGCTGTTTTTT. Translation: CASSFLILAGGRTGELFF.

The rearrangement uses TRBV4-2 and TRBJ2-5; 7 bases are a match to TRBD2. V gave up 5 bases and J gave up 3 bases; unmatched junction bases: 12. From germline, CDR1 is LGHNA and CDR2 YNFKEQ. This CDR3 spans 16 amino acids. The CDR3 is CASSARLGAGEETQYF. The CDR3 DNA sequence: TGTGCCAGCAGCGCCCGTTTAGGGGCGGGAGAAGAGACCCAGTACTTC.

The chain carries TRBV9 and TRBJ2-6; a weak D match, TRBD2 (6 bases). This CDR3 comprises 18 residues. V dropped 1 base and J dropped 0 bases, with 14 bases sitting between them. Germline assignment: CDR1 SGDLS and CDR2 YYNGEE. The CDR3 bases are TGTGCCAGCAGCGTATGGGGGACCGGGAGCTCTGGGGCCAACGTCCTGACTTTC. It codes for CASSVWGTGSSGANVLTF.

The chain employs TRBV28 and TRBJ2-1, with TRBD1 matching over 9 bases. V trimming: 3 bases; J trimming: 10 bases; junction bases outside the gene matches: 10. The germline CDR1 and CDR2 sequences are MDHEN and SYDVKM. This CDR3 is 15 amino acids long. The CDR3 reads CASSLGGTGLREQFF. The CDR3 region has the DNA TGTGCCAGCAGTTTGGGGGGGACAGGGCTTAGGGAGCAGTTCTTC.

In this sample, this clone turned up once. J is TRBJ2-5 and V is TRBV29-1; 7 bases agree with TRBD1. CDR3 length equals 12 residues. CDR1 and CDR2 (germline): SQVTM, ANQGSEA. V trimming: 4 bases; J trimming: 5 bases; junction bases outside the gene matches: 4. The CDR3 region has the DNA TGCAGCGTTGGACAGGGTGGGGAGACCCAGTACTTC. Its protein is CSVGQGGETQYF.

This chain links TRBV6-1 with TRBJ1-2; D is unclear. The V gene lost 3 bases and the J gene lost 5 bases, with 10 bases spanning the gap. In germline, CDR1 is MNHNS, CDR2 SASEGT. The CDR3 is 13 residues long. The CDR3 DNA sequence: TGTGCCAGCAGTGATGATGGACTATATGGCTACACCTTC. The encoded protein is CASSDDGLYGYTF.

The rearrangement links TRBV18 to TRBJ2-1, with 9 bases fitting TRBD2. J lost 7 bases, V lost 4 bases, and 11 bases had no gene match. The CDR3 is 16 amino acids. Germline CDR1 is KGHSH and CDR2 is LQKENI. CDR3 DNA: TGTGCCAGCTCACTCCTCCCCGGCGGGAGGGCGAATGAGCAGTTCTTC. It is translated as CASSLLPGGRANEQFF.

This clone has a handful of counts. The chain recombines TRBV5-1 with TRBJ1-1; TRBD1 matches 8 bases. The germline gives CDR1 SGHRS, CDR2 YFSETQ. With 0 bases clipped from V and 8 bases from J, the junction kept 9 bases outside the gene matches. The CDR3 spans 15 residues. The CDR3, as DNA: TGCGCCAGCAGCTTGGAGGCAGGGGGCGCGACCGAAGCTTTCTTT. This sequence encodes CASSLEAGGATEAFF. The variable domain in full, with the rest retrieved from reference TRBV5-1 and TRBJ1-1, is KAGVTQTPRYLIKTRGQQVTLSCSPISGHRSVSWYQQTPGQGLQFLFEYFSETQRNKGNFPGRFSGRQFSNSRSEMNVSTLELGDSALYLCASSLEAGGATEAFFGQGTRLTVV.

This chain joins TRBV11-3 and TRBJ1-1; the match to TRBD1 covers 10 bases. The V gene's germline CDR1 is SGHNT and CDR2 YENEEA. J was trimmed by 1 base and V by 4 bases; bases with no gene match: 3. The CDR3 sequence is 15 residues long. The CDR3 nucleotides are TGTGCCAGCAGCTCGAGGGACAGGGGGAACACTGAAGCTTTCTTT. Translated: CASSSRDRGNTEAFF.

Here the CDR3 DNA reads TGTGCCAGCAGCTTGCGGCTATACAATGAGCAGTTCTTC. This encodes CASSLRLYNEQFF. The chain carries TRBV7-2 and TRBJ2-1; D unclear. The CDR3 sequence is 13 residues long. CDR1 and CDR2 from the germline V gene are SGHTA and FQGNSA. Deletions cut 3 bases from V and 4 bases from J, with 7 bases between.

This clone appeared a few times. V usage is TRBV5-1 and J usage is TRBJ2-1, with TRBD2 matching over 7 bases. Germline V lookup: CDR1 SGHRS, CDR2 YFSETQ. This CDR3 contains 14 residues. Trimming took 0 bases from V and 8 from J; bases not matched to a gene: 5. The CDR3 DNA follows: TGCGCCAGCAGCTTGGATATAGCGGGTTATGAGCAGTTCTTC. This codes for CASSLDIAGYEQFF. Full variable domain (missing parts from reference TRBV5-1 and TRBJ2-1): KAGVTQTPRYLIKTRGQQVTLSCSPISGHRSVSWYQQTPGQGLQFLFEYFSETQRNKGNFPGRFSGRQFSNSRSEMNVSTLELGDSALYLCASSLDIAGYEQFFGPGTRLTVL.

The chain has TRBV9 and TRBJ1-5; D is ambiguous. CDR3 length: 14 amino acids. V lost 1 base to trimming and J lost 7 bases, with 12 bases between them. The germline CDR1 and CDR2 sequences are SGDLS and YYNGEE. The CDR3 nucleotides are TGTGCCAGCAGCGTAAGCTCGGGGAGACAGCCCCAGCATTTT. As protein: CASSVSSGRQPQHF.

To note about this clone: At one of its ends the junction is not consistent with the germline gene, which may arise from a read error. This chain links TRBV4-1 with TRBJ2-5; 8 nucleotides align to TRBD2. The CDR3 runs to 15 residues. CDR1 MGHRA and CDR2 YSYEKL come from the germline V gene. The CDR3 sequence: CASSSSGGLVEAQYF. DNA of the CDR3: TGCGCCAGCAGCTCCTCGGGGGGGCTAGTAGAGGCCCAGTACTTC.

The V gene is TRBV18, the J gene TRBJ1-5; D is unclear. CDR1 and CDR2 (germline): KGHSH, LQKENI. There are 16 residues in the CDR3. With 0 bases removed from V and 5 bases from J, the gap between germline ends came to 14 bases. This CDR3 is CASSPPSAGSDQPQHF. In nucleotides, the CDR3 is TGTGCCAGCTCACCACCGTCAGCGGGTAGTGATCAGCCCCAGCATTTT.

This clone turned up a few times. The V call is TRBV4-2, the J call TRBJ2-5; 11 bases fit TRBD2. The germline CDR1 and CDR2 sequences are LGHNA and YNFKEQ. Losses at the gene ends were 4 bases for V and 4 bases for J; bases not matched to a gene: 2. The CDR3 runs to 14 residues. CDR3 sequence: CASSPLAGAETQYF. Here the CDR3 DNA reads TGTGCCAGCAGCCCACTAGCGGGAGCAGAGACCCAGTACTTC.

This clone has a single count. This chain uses TRBV5-1 with TRBJ2-7, with TRBD2 identical over 9 bases. The length of the CDR3 is 17 residues. V dropped 0 bases and J dropped 0; count of bases not matched to a gene: 7. The V gene's germline CDR1 is SGHRS and CDR2 YFSETQ. The CDR3 sequence is CASSLAMSSGASYEQYF. CDR3 DNA: TGCGCCAGCAGCTTGGCAATGTCTAGCGGGGCCTCCTACGAGCAGTACTTC.